The sample holds many counts of the clone carrying this T cell receptor beta chain. Its target is unknown. V was pared by 5 bases and J by 8 bases, with 12 bases of the junction left unmatched. Per the germline V gene, CDR1 is MNHEY and CDR2 is SMNVEV (reference sequence). This CDR3 region has 15 residues. The second PCR ran about 6 to 11 cycles with a sample-barcoded 5' primer and J-beta primers. TCRdb called the 5' RACE reads again in MiXCR, with one record for every CDR3 protein. Counted here are hundreds of thousands of distinct CDR3 sequences, under 35% occurring once; the ten biggest clones make up around 16%. These data originate in a study of blood T cells in healthy people across ages. Findings and caveats of the study: Both higher diversity and more naive CD4+ cells marked long-lived donors when set against aged donors. Age brought a roughly linear fall in TCR beta diversity measured per million T cells.

Sequenced input: blood. The TCR comes from a woman at least 80 years old in good health. The chain couples TRBV27 to TRBJ2-3, with 8 bases fitting TRBD1. The DNA for the CDR3 is TGTGCCAGCAGTGACCAGGGGGCACATTTCTCTACGCAGTATTTT. It specifies CASSDQGAHFSTQYF.